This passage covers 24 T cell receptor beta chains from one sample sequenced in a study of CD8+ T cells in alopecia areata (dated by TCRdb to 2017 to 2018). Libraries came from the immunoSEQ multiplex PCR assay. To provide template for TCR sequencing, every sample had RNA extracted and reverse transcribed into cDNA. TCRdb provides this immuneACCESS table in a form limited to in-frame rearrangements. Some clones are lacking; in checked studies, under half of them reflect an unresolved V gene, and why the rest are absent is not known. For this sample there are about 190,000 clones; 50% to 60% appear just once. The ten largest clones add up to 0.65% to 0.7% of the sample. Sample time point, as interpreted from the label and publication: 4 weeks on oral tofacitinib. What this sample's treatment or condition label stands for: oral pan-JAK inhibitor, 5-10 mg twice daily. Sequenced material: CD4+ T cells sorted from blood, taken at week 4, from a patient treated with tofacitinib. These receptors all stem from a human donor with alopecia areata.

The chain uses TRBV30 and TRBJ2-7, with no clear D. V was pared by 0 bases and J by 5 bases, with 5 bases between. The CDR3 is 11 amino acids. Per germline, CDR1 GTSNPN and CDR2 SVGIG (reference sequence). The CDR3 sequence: CAWSVTHEQYF. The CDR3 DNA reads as TGTGCCTGGAGTGTAACACACGAGCAGTACTTC.

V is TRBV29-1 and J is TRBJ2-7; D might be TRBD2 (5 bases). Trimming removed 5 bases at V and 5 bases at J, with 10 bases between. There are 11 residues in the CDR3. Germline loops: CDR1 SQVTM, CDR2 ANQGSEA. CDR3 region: CSVTSTDEQYF. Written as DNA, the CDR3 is TGCAGCGTTACTAGTACCGACGAGCAGTACTTC.

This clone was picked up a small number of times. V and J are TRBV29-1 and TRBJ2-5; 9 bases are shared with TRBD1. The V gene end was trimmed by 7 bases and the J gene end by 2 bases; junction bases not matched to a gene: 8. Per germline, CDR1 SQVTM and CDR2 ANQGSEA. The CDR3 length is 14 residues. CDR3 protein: CSGRQGGVQETQYF. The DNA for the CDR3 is TGCAGCGGCCGACAGGGGGGTGTTCAAGAGACCCAGTACTTC. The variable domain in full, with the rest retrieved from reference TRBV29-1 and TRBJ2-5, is SAVISQKPSRDICQRGTSLTIQCQVDSQVTMMFWYRQQPGQSLTLIATANQGSEATYESGFVIDKFPISRPNLTFSTLTVSNMSPEDSSIYLCSGRQGGVQETQYFGPGTRLLVL.

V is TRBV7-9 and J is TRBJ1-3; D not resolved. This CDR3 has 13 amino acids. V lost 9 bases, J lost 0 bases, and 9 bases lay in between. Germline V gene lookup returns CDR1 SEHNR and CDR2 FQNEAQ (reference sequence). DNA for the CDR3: TGTGCCAGTCAGTGGTTCTCTGGAAACACCATATATTTT. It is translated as CASQWFSGNTIYF.

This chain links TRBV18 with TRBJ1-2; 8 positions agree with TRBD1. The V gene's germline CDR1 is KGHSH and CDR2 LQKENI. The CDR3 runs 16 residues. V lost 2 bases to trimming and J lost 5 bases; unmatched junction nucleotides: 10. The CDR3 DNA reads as TGTGCCAGCTCACCATCAGGACAGGGAATTGGATATGGCTACACCTTC. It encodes CASSPSGQGIGYGYTF.

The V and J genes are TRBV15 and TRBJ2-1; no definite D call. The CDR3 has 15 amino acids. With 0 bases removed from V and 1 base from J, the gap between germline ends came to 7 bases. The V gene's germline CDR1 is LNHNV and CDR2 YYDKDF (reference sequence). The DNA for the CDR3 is TGTGCCACCAGCAGAGATCCCGCATCCTACAATGAGCAGTTCTTC. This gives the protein CATSRDPASYNEQFF.

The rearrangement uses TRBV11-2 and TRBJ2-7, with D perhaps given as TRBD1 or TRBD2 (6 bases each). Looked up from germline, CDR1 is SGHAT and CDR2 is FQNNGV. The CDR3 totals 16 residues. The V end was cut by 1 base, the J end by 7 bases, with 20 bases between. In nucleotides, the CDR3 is TGTGCCAGCAGCTTAGGTAGTGGGGGGCATGGTGAAGAGCAGTACTTC. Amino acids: CASSLGSGGHGEEQYF.

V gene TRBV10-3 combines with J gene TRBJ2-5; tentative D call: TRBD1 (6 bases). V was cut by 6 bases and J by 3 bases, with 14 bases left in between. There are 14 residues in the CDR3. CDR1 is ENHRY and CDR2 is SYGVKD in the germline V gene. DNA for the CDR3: TGTGCCATCAGAGAACAGGGTAGTGAAGAGACCCAGTACTTC. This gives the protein CAIREQGSEETQYF.

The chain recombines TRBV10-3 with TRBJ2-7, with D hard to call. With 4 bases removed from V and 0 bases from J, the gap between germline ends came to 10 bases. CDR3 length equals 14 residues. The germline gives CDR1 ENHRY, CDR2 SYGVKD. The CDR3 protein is CAISGHVSSYEQYF. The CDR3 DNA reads TGTGCCATCAGTGGGCATGTTAGCTCCTACGAGCAGTACTTC.

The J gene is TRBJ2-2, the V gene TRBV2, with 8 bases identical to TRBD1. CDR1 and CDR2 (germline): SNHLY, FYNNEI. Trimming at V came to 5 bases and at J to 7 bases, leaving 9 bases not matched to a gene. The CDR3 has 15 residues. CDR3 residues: CASSYQGAGYGELFF. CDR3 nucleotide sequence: TGTGCCAGCAGTTACCAGGGGGCAGGGTACGGGGAGCTGTTTTTT.

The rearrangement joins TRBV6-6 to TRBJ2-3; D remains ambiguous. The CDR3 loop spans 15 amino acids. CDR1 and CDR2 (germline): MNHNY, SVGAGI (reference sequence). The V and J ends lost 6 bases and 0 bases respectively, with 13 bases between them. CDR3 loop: CASSRGHSSTDTQYF. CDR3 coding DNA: TGTGCCAGCAGCCGTGGCCATTCGAGCACAGATACGCAGTATTTT.

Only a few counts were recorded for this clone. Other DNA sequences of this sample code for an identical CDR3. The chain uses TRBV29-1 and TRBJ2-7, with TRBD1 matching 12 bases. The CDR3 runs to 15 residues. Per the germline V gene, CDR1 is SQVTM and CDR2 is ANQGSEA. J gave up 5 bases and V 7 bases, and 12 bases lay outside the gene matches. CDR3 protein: CSALPGDRGPNEQYF. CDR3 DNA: TGCAGCGCTCTACCCGGGGACAGGGGGCCTAACGAGCAGTACTTC.

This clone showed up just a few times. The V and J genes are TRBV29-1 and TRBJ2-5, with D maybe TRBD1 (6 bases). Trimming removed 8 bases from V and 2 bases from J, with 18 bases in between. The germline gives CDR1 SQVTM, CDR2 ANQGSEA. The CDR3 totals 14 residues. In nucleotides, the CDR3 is TGCAGCTTACACCGGGACAAACTTCAAGAGACCCAGTACTTC. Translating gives CSLHRDKLQETQYF.

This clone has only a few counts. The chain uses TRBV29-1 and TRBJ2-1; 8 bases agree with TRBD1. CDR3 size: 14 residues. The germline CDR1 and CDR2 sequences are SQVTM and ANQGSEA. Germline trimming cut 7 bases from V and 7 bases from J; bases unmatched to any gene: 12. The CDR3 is CSALGQVGGNEQFF. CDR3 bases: TGCAGCGCCCTGGGACAGGTTGGTGGTAATGAGCAGTTCTTC.

The CDR3 reads CASNYGGGNYNEQFF. Written as DNA, the CDR3 is TGTGCCAGCAACTACGGGGGAGGCAACTACAATGAGCAGTTCTTC. The chain joins TRBV2 to TRBJ2-1; maybe TRBD2 (6 bases). Between the trimmed V and J ends, which lost 7 bases and 3 bases, there was a span of 16 bases. The CDR3 loop spans 15 amino acids. Germline lookup yields CDR1 SNHLY and CDR2 FYNNEI.

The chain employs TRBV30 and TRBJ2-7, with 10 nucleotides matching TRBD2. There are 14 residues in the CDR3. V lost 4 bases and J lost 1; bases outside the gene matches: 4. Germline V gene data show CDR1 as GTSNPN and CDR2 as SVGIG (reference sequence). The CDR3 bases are TGTGCCTGGACTAGCGGGAGTGGGTCCTACGAGCAGTACTTC. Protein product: CAWTSGSGSYEQYF.

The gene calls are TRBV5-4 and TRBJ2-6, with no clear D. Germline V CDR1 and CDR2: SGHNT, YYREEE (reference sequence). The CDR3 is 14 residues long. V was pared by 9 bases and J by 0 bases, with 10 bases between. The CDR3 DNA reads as TGTGCCATATCTATAGACTCTGGGGCCAACGTCCTGACTTTC. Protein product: CAISIDSGANVLTF.

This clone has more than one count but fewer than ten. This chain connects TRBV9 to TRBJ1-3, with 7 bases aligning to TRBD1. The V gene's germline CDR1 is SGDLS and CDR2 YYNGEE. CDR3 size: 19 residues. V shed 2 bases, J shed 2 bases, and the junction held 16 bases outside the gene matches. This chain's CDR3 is CASSVGGTALSTPGNTIYF. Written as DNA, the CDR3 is TGTGCCAGCAGCGTCGGGGGGACAGCTCTTTCTACACCTGGAAACACCATATATTTT.

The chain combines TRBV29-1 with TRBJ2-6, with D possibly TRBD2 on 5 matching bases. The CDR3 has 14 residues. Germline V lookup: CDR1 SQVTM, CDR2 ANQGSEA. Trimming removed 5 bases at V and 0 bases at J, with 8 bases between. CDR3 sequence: CSVFRGSGANVLTF. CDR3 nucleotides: TGCAGCGTTTTCCGGGGCTCTGGGGCCAACGTCCTGACTTTC.

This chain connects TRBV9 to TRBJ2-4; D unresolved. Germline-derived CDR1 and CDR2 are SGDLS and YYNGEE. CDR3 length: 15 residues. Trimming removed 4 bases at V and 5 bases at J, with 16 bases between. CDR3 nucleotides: TGTGCCAGCAGCACGCACCACAGTGGGCAAAACATTCAGTACTTC. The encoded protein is CASSTHHSGQNIQYF.

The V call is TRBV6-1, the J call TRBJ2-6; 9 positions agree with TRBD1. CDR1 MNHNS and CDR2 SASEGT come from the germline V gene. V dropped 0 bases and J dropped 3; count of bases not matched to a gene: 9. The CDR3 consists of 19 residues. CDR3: CASSEAFGTGWYGANVLTF. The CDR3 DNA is TGTGCCAGCAGTGAAGCCTTCGGGACAGGGTGGTATGGGGCCAACGTCCTGACTTTC.

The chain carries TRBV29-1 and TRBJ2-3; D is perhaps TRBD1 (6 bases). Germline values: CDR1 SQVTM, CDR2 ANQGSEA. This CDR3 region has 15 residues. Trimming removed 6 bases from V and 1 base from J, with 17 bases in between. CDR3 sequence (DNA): TGCAGCGTGGCAGGCGCGACAGGACGCACAGATACGCAGTATTTT. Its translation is CSVAGATGRTDTQYF.

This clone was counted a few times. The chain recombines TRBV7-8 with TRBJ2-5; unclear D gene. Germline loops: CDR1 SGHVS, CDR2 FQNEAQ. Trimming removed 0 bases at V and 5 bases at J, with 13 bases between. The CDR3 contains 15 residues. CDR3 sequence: CASSLAGVGRETQYF. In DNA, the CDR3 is TGTGCCAGCAGCTTAGCCGGTGTGGGCCGGGAGACCCAGTACTTC.

CDR3 DNA sequence: TGTGCCATCAGCTTTGACAGGAGAGAAGCTTTCTTT. Residues: CAISFDRREAFF. The chain couples TRBV10-3 to TRBJ1-1; a possible D gene is TRBD1 (6 bases). Germline values: CDR1 ENHRY, CDR2 SYGVKD. CDR3 size: 12 residues. V dropped 6 bases and J dropped 8 bases, with 13 bases sitting between them.